Reported below is one TCR beta chain. The CDR3 runs to 17 residues. Germline-derived CDR1 and CDR2 are SGHVS and FQNEAQ. The J segment lost 4 bases and the V segment lost 2 bases, leaving 11 bases of the junction unmatched. Authors' analysis steps: Nucleated cell counts were estimated from reference gene primer amplification. Here immunoSEQ multiplex PCR was the method, and the copy in TCRdb shows in-frame clones only, minus some. That table is the source of V, J and clone size, and D and trimming were worked out from the DNA. The sample lists a few hundred thousand clones, about 90% occurring once. This sample is drawn from a study of blood T cell repertoires in COVID-19. Study information: Samples of COVID-19 (acute and convalescent) were obtained from the United States, Italy and Spain. PBMCs, B-cell-depleted T cells, or T cells were the source of the cDNA or gDNA that made up the material.

Seattle cases were enrolled at active infection and followed longitudinally. Sequencing used peripheral blood. The rearrangement uses TRBV7-8 and TRBJ1-3, with TRBD1 matching over 7 bases. The sequence came from a woman aged 55-70 years with COVID-19, enrolled during active disease. The CDR3 sequence: CASSLIWWQGGGNTIYF. CDR3 nucleotide sequence: TGTGCCAGCAGCTTAATTTGGTGGCAGGGGGGAGGAAACACCATATATTTT. The full variable domain, its missing parts supplied by reference TRBV7-8 and TRBJ1-3, is GAGVSQSPRYKVAKRGQDVALRCDPISGHVSLFWYQQALGQGPEFLTYFQNEAQLDKSGLPSDRFFAERPEGSVSTLKIQRTQQEDSAVYLCASSLIWWQGGGNTIYFGEGSWLTVV.